The sequence of this T cell receptor beta chain was determined in a study of blood T cell repertoires in COVID-19 (dated by TCRdb to between 2020 and 2021). In terms of the full investigation: Samples covering the acute and convalescent phases of COVID-19 were provided by collaborators in the United States, Italy and Spain. Subjects who had been exposed to COVID-19, were actively infected with it, or had recovered from it provided the deeply sampled blood TCRbeta repertoires that made up the dataset. Where available, HLA class I and class II types were taken from metadata supplied by the sample provider and were not determined by assay-based typing. The sample metadata nearly always contained a de-identified subject ID, COVID-19 status, age in years and sex. The prospective study material was composed of cDNA or gDNA derived from T cells, B-cell-depleted T cells, or PBMCs. The repertoires were made available in a free public database intended to serve as a resource for research on the immune response to SARS-CoV-2. The samples were drawn from the first 160 participants of the ongoing ImmuneRACE study and from 950 to 1,500 subjects provided by 6 global collaborators. The research as a whole found: How much clinical and demographic metadata was included differed by source and by participant, and the metadata was provided uncurated.

A remark on this clone: Its specific antigen is unknown. No base quality information exists; no much larger clone differs at one position.

The collaborating institutions used their own protocols to collect whole blood in K2EDTA tubes. For TCRbeta analysis, collaborators shipped samples as frozen whole blood, isolated PBMCs, or DNA extracted from either of those sample types. The CDR3 measures 14 amino acids from cysteine to phenylalanine. Here the CDR3 DNA is all that survives: 42 bases in frame from base 1. CDR1 SGHNT and CDR2 YENEEA were looked up in the germline V gene. V is reduced by 2 bases and J by 2 bases, leaving a spacing of 9 bases between them. TCRbeta CDR3 regions were amplified from genomic DNA by means of the immunoSEQ Assay, a bias-controlled multiplex PCR. The paper's processing steps were these. The number of nucleated cells in each sample was estimated from the amplification of reference gene primers within the assay. Sequence reads were collapsed and filtered to measure the absolute abundance of every unique TCRbeta CDR3 rearrangement. Productive Simpson clonality was computed per sample as the square root of Simpson's diversity index over productive rearrangements. TCRdb limited this immuneACCESS table to in-frame rearrangements with V and J called. A share of clones is missing; checked studies link under half to unresolved V genes, and the rest is unexplained. The DNA gave D and trimming, while V, J and clone size come from that table. The sample profile shows about 32,000 clones; roughly 85% of them were found once. The top ten hold around 45% of the sample.

Sequencing was done on a sample of peripheral blood. The receptor chain draws on TRBV11-3 and TRBJ1-2; TRBD1 is possibly the D segment (6 matching bases). This TCR derives from a man aged 55-75 years with active or convalescent COVID-19. The CDR3 corresponds to CASSLRGQNYGYTF. The DNA sequence is given as TGTGCCAGCAGCTTAAGAGGACAGAACTATGGCTACACCTTC.